A single sample is the source of the 13 T cell receptor beta chains below, sequenced in a study of regulatory T cells in long-lasting Graves disease. Time point of the sample: newly diagnosed GD, antithyroid drugs for less than 3 months. Making the TCR library involved RNA that had been extracted from PBMCs. The authors built TCR beta libraries using iRepertoire HTBI primers and Arm-PCR of CDR3 regions. TCRdb recomputed calls from the multiplex PCR reads with MiXCR, one row per CDR3 protein. The table has approximately 390,000 distinct CDR3 sequences, around 15% seen once. This same sample was also taken into another study, of T cells in Graves' hyperthyroidism and ophthalmopathy.

This specimen consisted of peripheral blood mononuclear cells (PBMCs), obtained at new diagnosis, from a patient treated with antithyroid drugs. Receptors were obtained from a woman aged 18-29 years with Graves disease.

This chain links TRBV3-1 with TRBJ2-3; 15 bases are shared with TRBD2. Germline V gives CDR1 LGHDT, CDR2 YNNKEL (reference sequence). J gave up 5 bases and V 8 bases, and 2 bases lay outside the gene matches. There are 14 residues in the CDR3. The CDR3 nucleotides are TGTGCCAGCGGGACTAGCGGGGGGATAGATACGCAGTATTTT. It is translated as CASGTSGGIDTQYF.

V gene TRBV20-1 combines with J gene TRBJ1-2; weak D call: TRBD1 (6 bases). CDR3 length: 13 residues. Germline V gene sequence: CDR1 DFQATT, CDR2 SNEGSKA (reference sequence). Trimming removed 3 bases from V and 8 bases from J, with 16 bases in between. CDR3: CSASSRGRKGYTF. The CDR3 DNA reads as TGCAGTGCTAGCAGCAGGGGACGAAAAGGCTACACCTTC.

The chain is built from TRBV19 and TRBJ2-7, with D possibly being TRBD2 (5 bases). Germline CDR1 LNHDA, CDR2 SQIVND (reference sequence). With 0 bases removed from V and 0 bases from J, the gap between germline ends came to 9 bases. CDR3 size: 15 residues. CDR3 nucleotide sequence: TGTGCCAGTAGTATAGAGAGTGGAGGCTCCTACGAGCAGTACTTC. Protein sequence: CASSIESGGSYEQYF.

Many counts were recorded for this clonotype. This chain links TRBV9 with TRBJ2-2, with D perhaps being TRBD1 or TRBD2 (5 bases each). V lost 0 bases and J 6 bases, leaving 12 bases between the germline ends. The CDR3 loop spans 15 amino acids. Germline V gene data show CDR1 as SGDLS and CDR2 as YYNGEE. The CDR3 loop reads CASSVGGRNAGELFF. For the CDR3, the DNA is TGTGCCAGCAGCGTAGGGGGACGCAACGCCGGGGAGCTGTTTTTT.

This clonotype has at least ten counts. This sequence joins TRBV18 and TRBJ2-2; D uncertain. Germline assignment: CDR1 KGHSH and CDR2 LQKENI. CDR3 length equals 14 residues. With 2 bases removed from V and 4 bases from J, the gap between germline ends came to 8 bases. Here the CDR3 reads CASSPERSTGELFF. CDR3 nucleotides: TGTGCCAGCTCACCAGAAAGGTCCACCGGGGAGCTGTTTTTT.

V usage is TRBV4-2 and J usage is TRBJ2-3; D ambiguous. V gave up 0 bases and J gave up 6 bases, with 13 bases separating them. The CDR3 has 15 amino acids. The germline V gene encodes CDR1 LGHNA and CDR2 YNFKEQ. The CDR3, as DNA: TGTGCCAGCAGCCAAGAACGTGGGATTGCGGATACGCAGTATTTT. It yields the protein CASSQERGIADTQYF.

V is TRBV20-1 and J is TRBJ1-3, with a tentative D call TRBD1 (5 bases). The V gene lost 1 base and the J gene lost 2 bases, with 9 bases spanning the gap. The V gene's germline CDR1 is DFQATT and CDR2 SNEGSKA (reference sequence). CDR3 length equals 14 residues. DNA of the CDR3: TGCAGTGCTAGAGTAATGACAGCTGGAAACACCATATATTTT. It translates to CSARVMTAGNTIYF.

In its sample, this clonotype was seen a few times. The V and J genes are TRBV6-1 and TRBJ1-2; unclear D gene. CDR1 and CDR2 (germline): MNHNS, SASEGT. CDR3 size: 11 residues. V was pared by 6 bases and J by 8 bases, with 10 bases between. The CDR3 nucleotides read TGTGCCAGCAGCCACCCAGCGGGCTACACCTTC. Translated: CASSHPAGYTF.

This clonotype was observed a handful of times. The J gene is TRBJ1-1, the V gene TRBV6-2 or TRBV6-3, with D uncertain. Germline assignment: CDR1 MNHEY and CDR2 SVGEGT. The CDR3 extends over 16 amino acids. Trimming left V 0 bases short and J 0 bases short, with 11 bases between. The CDR3 DNA sequence: TGTGCCAGCAGTTACTCGGTCGGGCTGGTGAACACTGAAGCTTTCTTT. Encoded protein: CASSYSVGLVNTEAFF.

This clonotype was observed at least ten times. The CDR3: CASSYARDRGLNEQFF. CDR3 nucleotides: TGCGCCAGCAGCTACGCCCGGGACAGGGGGCTGAATGAGCAGTTCTTC. V usage is TRBV10-1 and J usage is TRBJ2-1; TRBD1 aligns across 12 bases. V lost 6 bases, J lost 7 bases, and 10 bases stayed unmatched. CDR1 and CDR2 (germline): WNHNN, SYGVQD (reference sequence). This CDR3 comprises 16 residues.

At least ten counts were recorded for this clonotype. The chain links TRBV5-1 to TRBJ2-7, with D tentatively TRBD2 (7 bases). Trimming took off 2 bases at V and 2 bases at J, with 14 bases between the two ends. The CDR3 runs to 15 residues. Germline V gene data show CDR1 as SGHRS and CDR2 as YFSETQ. CDR3 nucleotides: TGCGCCAGCAGCTTAGGGAGGGACACGGCCTACGAGCAGTACTTC. It encodes CASSLGRDTAYEQYF.

This clonotype has ten or more counts. The V gene is TRBV18, the J gene TRBJ2-3; D call uncertain. Trimming took 8 bases from V and 2 from J, leaving 17 bases between them. Looked up from germline, CDR1 is KGHSH and CDR2 is LQKENI. The CDR3 loop spans 15 amino acids. CDR3 loop: CASPTHSGNTDTQYF. The CDR3 nucleotides are TGTGCCAGCCCCACCCATTCGGGCAACACAGATACGCAGTATTTT.

This clonotype occurred many times. The rearrangement uses TRBV6-1 and TRBJ2-7; TRBD2 might be the D (5 bases). Per germline, CDR1 MNHNS and CDR2 SASEGT. The CDR3 length is 15 residues. Trimming took 0 bases from V and 5 from J, leaving 14 bases between them. The CDR3 spells CASSEALYPGDEQYF. CDR3 bases: TGTGCCAGCAGTGAAGCGCTCTACCCCGGGGACGAGCAGTACTTC.